The T cell receptor beta chain under discussion was sequenced for a study of Graves' ophthalmopathy and Graves' hyperthyroidism. General study findings and limits: Progression of ophthalmopathy was predicted by the model with approximately 71% sensitivity and less than 85% specificity.

RNA served as the template for amplifying TCR beta CDR3 regions. First-round RT-PCR employed HTBI primers, with a second-round multiplex PCR after it. TCRdb re-called the multiplex PCR reads through MiXCR, storing one row per CDR3 protein. The table records 900,000 to 1,200,000 distinct CDR3 sequences, 35% to 40% of them present only once. The CDR3 has 15 residues. Trimming at V came to 4 bases and at J to 2 bases, leaving 8 bases not matched to a gene. Per the germline V gene, CDR1 is SGHRS and CDR2 is YFSETQ. The authors enrolled newly diagnosed hyperthyroidism patients aged 18 to 65 with under 2 months' duration. Many counts were recorded for this clonotype. What it binds is unknown.

The V and J genes are TRBV5-1 and TRBJ1-1; 7 bases align to TRBD1. Sequencing used peripheral blood or thyroid tissue (not recorded which). The receptor comes from an adult man with Graves' hyperthyroidism. The CDR3 DNA reads as TGCGCCAGCAGCCGGACCCGACAGGGCAACACTGAAGCTTTCTTT. It yields the protein CASSRTRQGNTEAFF.